What follows are 22 T cell receptor beta chains derived from one specimen sequenced in a study of molecular identifiers for immune sequencing clone quantification. Each CDR3 protein gets one entry after TCRdb re-called the PCR reads with MiXCR. The data hold some 680,000 distinct CDR3 sequences, with less than 30% observed a single time. Material: naive CD8+ T cells from blood, with Jurkat cell RNA spiked in. Subset of the sample: FACS-sorted CD8+CD4-CCR7+CD45RA+ naive T cells. Source of these receptors: a human donor in good health. Some libraries in this study had Jurkat cell RNA spiked in.

The chain links TRBV19 to TRBJ1-2; D perhaps matches TRBD1 (5 bases). The CDR3 length is 15 residues. The germline V gene encodes CDR1 LNHDA and CDR2 SQIVND (reference sequence). Trimming removed 3 bases at V and 7 bases at J, with 18 bases between. In DNA form, the CDR3 reads TGTGCCAGTAGTATCTTTTTCGGGGGAGATACTGGCTACACCTTC. Translated: CASSIFFGGDTGYTF. The whole variable domain, filled in from reference TRBV19 and TRBJ1-2, reads DGGITQSPKYLFRKEGQNVTLSCEQNLNHDAMYWYRQDPGQGLRLIYYSQIVNDFQKGDIAEGYSVSREKKESFPLTVTSAQKNPTAFYLCASSIFFGGDTGYTFGSGTRLTVV.

Remarks on this clonotype: A much larger clone differs from this one at a single base, so this may be a read error. The chain uses TRBV6-6 and TRBJ2-3; no clear D. The CDR3 runs to 13 residues. The germline gives CDR1 MNHNY, CDR2 SVGAGI (reference sequence). CDR3 sequence reads: CAGSYYRTDTQYF. The CDR3 coding sequence is TGTGCCGGCAGTTACTACCGCACAGATACGCAGTATTTT.

The V call is TRBV6-1, the J call TRBJ1-4; no definite D call. V gave up 5 bases and J gave up 0 bases, with 10 bases separating them. The germline V gene has CDR1 MNHNS and CDR2 SASEGT. The CDR3 extends over 15 amino acids. CDR3 sequence: CASSSDRATNEKLFF. CDR3 DNA: TGTGCCAGCAGTTCTGACCGAGCAACTAATGAAAAACTGTTTTTT.

This chain joins TRBV7-9 and TRBJ2-5; TRBD2 matches 7 bases. Germline CDR1 reads SEHNR; CDR2 reads FQNEAQ (reference sequence). J gave up 7 bases and V 4 bases, and 15 bases lay outside the gene matches. The CDR3 runs 16 residues. CDR3: CASSSGLGESERTQYF. CDR3 bases: TGTGCCAGCAGCTCAGGACTAGGGGAGTCGGAGAGGACCCAGTACTTC.

Many counts were recorded for this clonotype. The chain combines TRBV7-8 with TRBJ2-3; D is undetermined. Trimming took 1 base from V and 4 from J, leaving 3 bases between them. The germline V gene encodes CDR1 SGHVS and CDR2 FQNEAQ. The CDR3 runs 12 residues. The CDR3 here is CASSLDPDTQYF. The CDR3, as DNA: TGTGCCAGCAGCTTAGATCCAGATACGCAGTATTTT.

This clonotype showed up many times. The DNA of the CDR3 is TGTGCCAGCAGCCAAGTTAGCGGAGCCTACCAAGAGACCCAGTACTTC. This sequence encodes CASSQVSGAYQETQYF. The chain joins TRBV4-2 to TRBJ2-5; maybe TRBD2 (6 bases). There are 16 residues in the CDR3. Trimming left V 1 base short and J 0 bases short, with 12 bases between. The germline CDR1 and CDR2 sequences are LGHNA and YNFKEQ.

V is TRBV6-2 or TRBV6-3 and J is TRBJ2-7; D ambiguous. The CDR3 has 13 residues. Trimming took off 7 bases at V and 3 bases at J, with 13 bases between the two ends. Germline CDR1 is MNHEY and CDR2 is SVGEGT. The CDR3, as DNA: TGTGCCAGCAACAATTCGCCGGACTACGAGCAGTACTTC. It codes for CASNNSPDYEQYF.

The J gene is TRBJ1-2, the V gene TRBV6-5, with D possibly TRBD1 on 6 matching bases. Germline CDR1 and CDR2: MNHEY and SVGAGI. With 4 bases removed from V and 8 bases from J, the gap between germline ends came to 20 bases. The CDR3 is made up of 15 amino acids. The CDR3 spells CASSFNSPGGEGYTF. CDR3 sequence (DNA): TGTGCCAGCAGTTTCAACTCCCCCGGGGGCGAAGGCTACACCTTC.

This clonotype was observed a few times. The chain has TRBV4-3 and TRBJ2-7; perhaps TRBD2 as D (5 bases). With 4 bases removed from V and 4 bases from J, the gap between germline ends came to 11 bases. The CDR3 extends over 13 amino acids. CDR1 and CDR2 (germline): LGHNA, YSLEER. In nucleotides, the CDR3 is TGCGCCAGCAGCCCCTTCCGGGGTTACGAGCAGTACTTC. Protein product: CASSPFRGYEQYF.

In the case of this clonotype: The junction shows a germline mismatch at one end, possibly a read error. V and J are TRBV30 and TRBJ1-1; D gene unclear. The CDR3 runs 12 residues. CDR1 is GTSNPN and CDR2 is SVGIG in the germline V gene (reference sequence). The CDR3 sequence: CAWSGETTFDLF. CDR3 coding DNA: TGTGCCTGGAGTGGAGAGACGACGTTTGATCTCTTT.

This clonotype was seen at least ten times. The V and J genes are TRBV4-3 and TRBJ1-5; D is unclear. There are 14 residues in the CDR3. Germline-derived CDR1 and CDR2 are LGHNA and YSLEER. Trimming shortened V by 0 bases and J by 0 bases, and 3 bases separated the two germline ends. The CDR3 region has the DNA TGCGCCAGCAGCCAAGACAATAGCAATCAGCCCCAGCATTTT. Its protein product is CASSQDNSNQPQHF.

This clonotype was seen only once. This clone may be a read error of a much larger clone one base away. This chain connects TRBV20-1 to TRBJ1-1; TRBD1 aligns across 8 bases. The junction had 10 bases not matched to a gene; V was cut back by 0 bases and J by 7 bases. The CDR3 is made up of 15 amino acids. Germline CDR1 is DFQATT and CDR2 is SNEGSKA (reference sequence). The CDR3 spells CSARDYSGGRNEAFF. DNA of the CDR3: TGCAGTGCTAGAGATTACTCAGGGGGCCGGAATGAAGCTTTCTTT.

This clonotype was recorded a few times. The chain employs TRBV4-3 and TRBJ2-1; D remains ambiguous. Per the germline V gene, CDR1 is LGHNA and CDR2 is YSLEER. Trimming removed 1 base from V and 8 bases from J, with 12 bases in between. This CDR3 spans 14 amino acids. The chain's CDR3 is CASSQGLVGDEQFF. The CDR3 nucleotides read TGCGCCAGCAGCCAAGGACTTGTTGGAGATGAGCAGTTCTTC.

The sample holds many counts of this clonotype. The CDR3, as DNA: TGCGCCAGCAGCTTGGCACTAGCGGGACCTGGGGCCAACGTCCTGACTTTC. Protein product: CASSLALAGPGANVLTF. V gene TRBV5-1 combines with J gene TRBJ2-6; TRBD2 matches at 10 bases. Trimming took 0 bases from V and 2 from J; bases not matched to a gene: 2. The germline CDR1 and CDR2 sequences are SGHRS and YFSETQ. The CDR3 is made up of 17 amino acids. The whole variable domain, filled in from reference TRBV5-1 and TRBJ2-6, reads KAGVTQTPRYLIKTRGQQVTLSCSPISGHRSVSWYQQTPGQGLQFLFEYFSETQRNKGNFPGRFSGRQFSNSRSEMNVSTLELGDSALYLCASSLALAGPGANVLTFGAGSRLTVL.

In its sample, this clonotype was seen a few times. The junction does not match germline at one end; this may be a read error. The V and J genes are TRBV10-1 and TRBJ2-3; 7 nucleotides agree with TRBD1. CDR3 size: 18 residues. In germline, CDR1 is WNHNN, CDR2 SYGVQD (reference sequence). The CDR3 spells CAGSSDRWPGSAGDTQYF. The CDR3 nucleotides are TGCGCCGGCAGTTCGGACAGGTGGCCAGGGTCGGCAGGAGATACGCAGTATTTT.

This clonotype was seen only a few times. This chain uses TRBV6-6 with TRBJ1-3; D is undetermined. CDR3 length: 13 amino acids. The germline CDR1 and CDR2 sequences are MNHNY and SVGAGI (reference sequence). V lost 2 bases to trimming and J lost 9 bases, with 11 bases between them. The CDR3 DNA sequence: TGTGCCAGCAGTTACGACCCGAGGGTCACCATATATTTT. This gives the protein CASSYDPRVTIYF.

This chain links TRBV3-1 with TRBJ2-7; 7 bases match TRBD2. Germline V gives CDR1 LGHDT, CDR2 YNNKEL (reference sequence). V trimming: 0 bases; J trimming: 1 base; junction bases outside the gene matches: 3. CDR3 length: 15 residues. In DNA form, the CDR3 reads TGTGCCAGCAGCCAAGAATGGGGAGGGTCCTACGAGCAGTACTTC. Residues: CASSQEWGGSYEQYF.

The rearrangement joins TRBV7-6 to TRBJ2-3, with 8 bases aligning to TRBD2. The CDR3 consists of 14 residues. Germline V CDR1 and CDR2: SGHVS, FNYEAQ. The V gene end was trimmed by 5 bases and the J gene end by 3 bases; junction bases not matched to a gene: 4. CDR3 DNA: TGTGCCAGCAGCATTAGCGGGGTTACAGATACGCAGTATTTT. It specifies CASSISGVTDTQYF.

The chain is built from TRBV3-2 and TRBJ2-5; the D segment call TRBD2 is taken from the table without a DNA check. TRBV3-2 is an annotated pseudogene. The CDR3 loop spans 16 amino acids. In DNA, the CDR3 is TGTGCCAGCAGCCCTGTATGGAGCGGTGATCAAGAGACCCAGTACTTC. Its translation: CASSPVWSGDQETQYF.

This clonotype came up a few times. The rearrangement links TRBV7-2 to TRBJ2-1; 9 nucleotides line up with TRBD2. V lost 0 bases to trimming and J lost 2 bases; unmatched junction nucleotides: 8. Germline CDR1 and CDR2: SGHTA and FQGNSA. The CDR3 runs 18 residues. In nucleotides, the CDR3 is TGTGCCAGCAGCTTAGCAGCGGGGGGCGGGGGACCCTACAATGAGCAGTTCTTC. Protein sequence: CASSLAAGGGGPYNEQFF.

Many counts were recorded for this clonotype. This chain connects TRBV7-9 to TRBJ1-4, with D hard to call. The germline V gene has CDR1 SEHNR and CDR2 FQNEAQ (reference sequence). The CDR3 totals 11 residues. V lost 9 bases and J 6 bases, leaving 8 bases between the germline ends. CDR3 residues: CASTKDEKLFF. The CDR3 nucleotides read TGTGCCAGTACTAAAGATGAAAAACTGTTTTTT.

This clonotype has a count of ten or more. The chain uses TRBV4-3 and TRBJ1-1; D remains unclear. This CDR3 spans 13 amino acids. The V end lost 1 base, the J end lost 4 bases, and 7 bases lay between the germline ends. CDR1 and CDR2 from the germline V gene are LGHNA and YSLEER. The CDR3 here is CASSQAPTTEAFF. The CDR3, as DNA: TGCGCCAGCAGCCAAGCCCCGACCACTGAAGCTTTCTTT.